Shown below are 11 T cell receptor beta chains from a single sample sequenced in a study of blood T cell repertoires in COVID-19. Sequenced by immunoSEQ multiplex PCR; TCRdb stores in-frame clones only, minus some. The sample includes around 200,000 clones, more than 80% seen only once; the top ten take roughly a tenth. Sequencing input: peripheral blood. The receptors derive from a woman aged 80 or over with acute or convalescent COVID-19.

This chain joins TRBV3-1 (or the pseudogene TRBV3-2) and TRBJ2-1, with D perhaps matching TRBD2 (6 bases). V was pared by 2 bases and J by 4 bases, with 15 bases between. CDR3 length: 16 residues. Germline values: CDR1 LGHDT, CDR2 YNNKEL (reference sequence). CDR3 amino acids: CASSQWAGWAYNEQFF. DNA for the CDR3: TGTGCCAGCAGCCAATGGGCGGGGTGGGCTTACAATGAGCAGTTCTTC.

The CDR3 nucleotides are TGTGCCAGCAGTCCCGAGATGAACTATGGCTACACCTTC. Amino acids: CASSPEMNYGYTF. This sequence joins TRBV6-5 and TRBJ1-2, with D hard to call. The CDR3 spans 13 residues. CDR1 and CDR2 (germline): MNHEY, SVGAGI. Deletions cut 5 bases from V and 2 bases from J, with 9 bases between.

This clone appeared a few times. The V gene is TRBV3-1 (or the pseudogene TRBV3-2), the J gene TRBJ2-1; the match to TRBD2 covers 12 bases. This CDR3 comprises 17 residues. J was trimmed by 9 bases and V by 0 bases; bases with no gene match: 9. From germline, CDR1 is LGHDT and CDR2 YNNKEL (reference sequence). Here the CDR3 DNA reads TGTGCCAGCAGCCAAGATCCCTTTGGACTAGCGGGAATTGAGCAGTTCTTC. Translation: CASSQDPFGLAGIEQFF.

The J gene is TRBJ1-2, the V gene TRBV19; D perhaps matches TRBD1 (5 bases). V lost 2 bases, J lost 2 bases, and 18 bases lay in between. This CDR3 spans 17 amino acids. Germline V gene data show CDR1 as LNHDA and CDR2 as SQIVND (reference sequence). CDR3 sequence reads: CASSISKVSGQNYGYTF. CDR3 in DNA: TGTGCCAGTAGTATAAGCAAGGTCTCCGGACAAAACTATGGCTACACCTTC.

The chain uses TRBV29-1 and TRBJ2-2; TRBD2 might be the D (6 bases). The V gene lost 5 bases and the J gene lost 2 bases, with 18 bases spanning the gap. Germline lookup yields CDR1 SQVTM and CDR2 ANQGSEA. The CDR3 length is 16 residues. The chain's CDR3 is CSVRPSAEINTGELFF. In DNA form, the CDR3 reads TGCAGCGTTCGTCCTAGCGCAGAGATAAACACCGGGGAGCTGTTTTTT.

This chain links TRBV4-3 with TRBJ2-5, with 10 nucleotides matching TRBD1. The V gene's germline CDR1 is LGHNA and CDR2 YSLEER. Trimming took 0 bases from V and 0 from J; bases not matched to a gene: 13. The length of the CDR3 is 20 residues. The CDR3, as DNA: TGCGCCAGCAGCCAAGAAAGGAGGGGACAGGGGCCAGCGTACCAAGAGACCCAGTACTTC. It translates to CASSQERRGQGPAYQETQYF.

This clone has a single count. The chain links TRBV19 to TRBJ1-5; D may be TRBD1 (6 bases). The V end was cut by 5 bases, the J end by 0 bases, with 11 bases between. CDR1 and CDR2 from the germline V gene are LNHDA and SQIVND (reference sequence). The CDR3 length is 15 residues. The DNA for the CDR3 is TGTGCCAGTAGTGAAGCACAGGGTAGCAATCAGCCCCAGCATTTT. Amino acid sequence: CASSEAQGSNQPQHF. The full variable domain, in which reference TRBV19 and TRBJ1-5 provide the parts outside the CDR3, is DGGITQSPKYLFRKEGQNVTLSCEQNLNHDAMYWYRQDPGQGLRLIYYSQIVNDFQKGDIAEGYSVSREKKESFPLTVTSAQKNPTAFYLCASSEAQGSNQPQHFGDGTRLSIL.

The rearrangement uses TRBV5-4 and TRBJ2-7; the D gene is possibly TRBD1 (5 bases). CDR3 length: 14 residues. From germline, CDR1 is SGHNT and CDR2 YYREEE (reference sequence). Trimming pared 0 bases from V and 5 bases from J, leaving 12 bases between. CDR3 DNA: TGTGCCAGCAGCTTGGCCGAGCAGGGCCACGAGCAGTACTTC. This translates into CASSLAEQGHEQYF.

This chain joins TRBV5-1 and TRBJ1-2, with unresolved D. This CDR3 is 17 amino acids long. With 0 bases removed from V and 4 bases from J, the gap between germline ends came to 19 bases. Germline loops: CDR1 SGHRS, CDR2 YFSETQ. The CDR3 loop reads CASSLGVDINPSYGYTF. In DNA, the CDR3 is TGCGCCAGCAGCTTGGGGGTTGACATAAATCCTTCCTATGGCTACACCTTC.

This rearrangement joins TRBV5-4 to TRBJ1-3; TRBD1 matches at 8 bases. The J segment lost 0 bases and the V segment lost 3 bases, leaving 2 bases of the junction unmatched. This CDR3 contains 15 residues. The germline V gene has CDR1 SGHNT and CDR2 YYREEE (reference sequence). CDR3 sequence reads: CASSSGTGSGNTIYF. In nucleotides, the CDR3 is TGTGCCAGCAGCTCGGGGACAGGCTCTGGAAACACCATATATTTT.

This clone occurred once. V and J are TRBV19 and TRBJ1-1; 8 bases agree with TRBD1. Germline CDR1 reads LNHDA; CDR2 reads SQIVND (reference sequence). J lost 1 base, V lost 4 bases, and 5 bases had no gene match. The CDR3 has 15 amino acids. CDR3 protein: CASSTRQGQNTEAFF. CDR3 nucleotides: TGTGCCAGTAGTACCCGACAGGGGCAGAACACTGAAGCTTTCTTT.